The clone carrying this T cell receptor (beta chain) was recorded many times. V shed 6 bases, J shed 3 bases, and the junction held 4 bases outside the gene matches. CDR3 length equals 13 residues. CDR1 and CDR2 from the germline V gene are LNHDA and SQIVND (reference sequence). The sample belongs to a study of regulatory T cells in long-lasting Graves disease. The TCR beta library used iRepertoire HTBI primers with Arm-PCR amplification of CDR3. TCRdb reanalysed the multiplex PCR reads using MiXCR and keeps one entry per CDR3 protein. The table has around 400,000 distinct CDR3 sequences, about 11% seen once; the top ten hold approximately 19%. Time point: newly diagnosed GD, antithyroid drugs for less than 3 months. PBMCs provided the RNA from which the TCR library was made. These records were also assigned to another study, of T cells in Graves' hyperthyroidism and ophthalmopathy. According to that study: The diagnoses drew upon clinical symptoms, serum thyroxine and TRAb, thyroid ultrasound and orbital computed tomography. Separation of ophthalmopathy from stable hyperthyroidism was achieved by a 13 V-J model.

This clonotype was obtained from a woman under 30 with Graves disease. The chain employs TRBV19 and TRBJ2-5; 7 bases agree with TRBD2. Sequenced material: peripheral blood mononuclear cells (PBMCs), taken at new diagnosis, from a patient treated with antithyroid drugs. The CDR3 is CASRGRVEETQYF. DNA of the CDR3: TGTGCCAGTAGAGGGAGGGTGGAAGAGACCCAGTACTTC.